Below, one T cell receptor beta chain is given with its context. Its target antigen remains unknown. Qualities for individual bases were not recorded, and no much larger clone is one base off. The cohort was made up of several hundred healthy bone marrow donors. At the time of sampling, every cohort member was nominally healthy, though immune exposures that went unrecorded were likely present. The donor was CMV seropositive and was included in the group of 270 or so seropositive cohort members. Every donor gave a peripheral blood sample, and the peripheral blood mononuclear cells from that sample were used for TCR beta sequencing. Genomic DNA extraction from the blood cell samples was performed with the Qiagen DNeasy Blood Extraction Kit. Libraries were made using the immunoSEQ multiplex PCR assay. The multiplex PCR relied on a mix of 60 forward primers for TCR Vbeta segments and 13 reverse primers for TCR Jbeta segments. The CDR3 region of rearranged TCR beta genes was amplified from genomic DNA with a multiplex PCR assay. The Illumina HiSeq System was used to sequence the amplified TCR beta libraries as 87-base-pair reads. As for the original processing: Across the roughly 700 repertoires, a later analysis counted about 81 million unique TCR beta chains, 9.5 million to 12 million of which were shared by at least two donors. Raw reads were error-corrected and collapsed into unique sequences with a nearest-neighbor algorithm that merged closely related sequences to remove PCR and sequencing errors. V, D and J gene segments were assigned by aligning CDR3 sequences to IMGT reference sequences. For a sequence to be retained, a match of at least six nucleotides to both a V gene segment and a J gene segment was required. A rearrangement was called productive if the CDR3 had no stop codons and remained in frame with V and J, and every other rearrangement was called non-productive. Following IMGT convention, CDR3 was defined as the stretch from the second conserved V-encoded cysteine up to the conserved J-encoded phenylalanine. The earlier analysis of fewer than 750 of the donors excluded sequences that lacked an unambiguous match to a single V gene segment. In an earlier analysis of a few hundred of the donors, V segments were called functional above 56.7% productive rearrangements and were called segregating when the between-donor standard deviation exceeded 5%. A statistical classification framework was built to diagnose cytomegalovirus status from the catalog of TCR beta chain sequences. V and J gene assignment, in a later analysis, came from comparing TCR nucleotide sequences with IMGT/GENE-DB human TR gene sequences. Using the TCRdist pipeline, a later analysis assigned CDR3 sequences along with most-parsimonious VDJ recombination scenarios. In a later analysis, every TCR beta chain was defined by the combination of its CDR3 amino acid sequence and its V-gene family, and reads without a unique V-gene family were dropped. In a later analysis, 550 to 650 highly shared, low-generation-probability nucleotide sequences were removed to address suspected cross-contamination and a sequencing artifact. In a later analysis, a clonal expansion index was calculated for each public chain from normalized within-repertoire ranks of inferred template counts. Generation probabilities in a later analysis came from a VDJ recombination model fitted to out-of-frame rearrangements, and those results were checked against IGoR. Hypergeometric tests were used in a later analysis to score TCR-TCR, TCR-HLA and TCR-CMV co-occurrence, with a repertoire-size bias correction applied to the TCR pairs. A later analysis estimated false discovery rates by permuting HLA or CMV assignments 20 times. In a later analysis, co-occurring TCRs were grouped with DBSCAN, and TCRdist sequence similarity was added when clustering was performed within HLA-allele-positive subsets. Repertoires with fewer than 30,000 or more than 120,000 public chains were left out of co-occurrence clustering, as were roughly five repertoires with anomalous nucleotide sharing. TCRdb holds this immuneACCESS table with in-frame rearrangements only. Some clones are missing; in checked studies, unresolved V genes explain under half, and the rest has no known cause. Clone size and the V and J calls come from that table; the DNA yielded D and trimming. The sample table shows some 110,000 clones, and roughly 74% are seen once. The ten largest clones represent over 3.5% of the sample.

These data originate in a study of cytomegalovirus exposure and HLA in healthy donors (dated by TCRdb to about 2017). For context, the study as a whole: An earlier analysis of around 600 of the donors reported approximately 270 Gb of sequence data and 120 million or so unique TCR beta sequences from 150 million to 200 million T cells. Around 320 gigabases of sequencing data and 70 million to 85 million unique TCR sequences were included in an early release covering 550 to 650 HLA-typed donors. The genetic ancestry cluster associated with self-reported Caucasian donors included 80% to 90% of the roughly 380 genotyped donors. The study aimed to test whether signatures of past pathogen exposure could be identified by cataloging public T cell receptors. Using immunosequencing, the study profiled T cell repertoires from some 670 subjects and related those repertoires to cytomegalovirus serostatus. Along with the approximately 620-subject first cohort, a separate validation cohort of roughly 110 different subjects was used. High-throughput TCR immunosequencing, statistical association of individual TCRs with disease status, and machine learning were combined to predict cytomegalovirus infection status. To study patterns of TCR occurrence, a later analysis re-analyzed previously published TCR beta repertoires from under 750 donors and added high-resolution HLA genotyping. Rather than using new phenotypic data, the later analysis identified candidate immune exposures from TCR beta sequences and from how often those sequences occurred across donors. To decide whether each TCR beta V gene segment behaved as functional or pseudogenic, an earlier analysis of some 580 of the donors relied on high-throughput TCR beta sequencing. Donor age, sex, ethnicity and CMV serostatus were compiled alongside the repertoire data. A later genetic analysis took genome-wide SNP genotypes for about 55% of the 666 donors and used that subset as a discovery cohort. All discovery cohort repertoires had been generated on a single sequencing platform. Both class I and class II loci were covered by HLA typing, at four-digit resolution. The number of typed donors differed by locus: 629-630 for A, B, C, DRB1 and DQB1; about 520 for DQA1; roughly 600 for DPA1; and about 450 for DPB1. Roughly 5 DR-DQ haplotypes were treated as single units for association and clustering because of strong linkage in the cohort. Across some 400 genotyped donors of the cohort, an average of about 240,000 unique TCR beta nucleotide sequences per donor were sequenced, and roughly 17% of those sequences were non-productive.

Points the paper makes about the study in general: When HLA alleles, especially DR and DQ, strongly co-occurred, attributing TCR associations to individual alleles was difficult. In a later analysis, HLA-associated TCR beta chains showed more clonal expansion and lower generation probabilities than non-associated chains that were equally common. Most CMV-associated TCR beta chains appeared to be HLA-restricted in a later analysis, and the HLA associations seemed to be driven largely by CMV exposure. V-gene and J-gene trimming of TCR beta chains was associated with a missense DCLRE1C variant in a later genetic analysis, and the association was replicated in an independent cohort. According to a later analysis, parvovirus B19, influenza, CMV and Epstein-Barr virus appeared linked to several top co-occurrence clusters. A few of the identified cytomegalovirus-associated TCR beta chains were confirmed in vitro to be specific for cytomegalovirus antigens. In a later analysis, the rate of TCR association differed among HLA loci, with DRB1 alleles having the most associated TCRs and HLA-C alleles having the fewest. Because some donors lacked HLA typing at each locus, the association tests relied only on the typed subset. Sequencing depth was assumed to be roughly uniform across donors in the presence/absence analyses, though that assumption may not hold. Correlated functional status among segregating V segments might be attributable to linkage disequilibrium, but an unknown experimental factor could not be ruled out. In a later genetic analysis, fewer N-insertions in productive TCRs were reported among donors in an Asian-associated ancestry cluster than the roughly 700-donor mean. A total of 164 TCR beta chains were listed by the study as associated with cytomegalovirus. Broadly in line with IMGT annotations, most TCR beta V segments showed up in productive rearrangements about 90% or about 30% of the time in an earlier analysis of about 500 of the donors. Because counts were too low, about 18 rarely observed V segments, including chromosome 9 orphons, were left out of the earlier analysis of several hundred of the donors. Specific HLA alleles were associated with 15,000 to 20,000 TCR beta sequences at a false discovery rate of 0.05 in a later analysis. The sequencing pipeline was judged likely to have produced a cluster of highly shared sequence variants as a technical artifact. Most TCR sequences were seen in very few donors, while some public TCRs were found in many individuals. In this cohort, only TCR beta chains were sequenced, and detectable features were limited by the absence of alpha or paired-chain data. The 87-base-pair reads could not distinguish some IMGT-functional V segments, including TRBV6-2 and TRBV6-3, so those segments were excluded. According to the authors, the approach could potentially be generalized to other disease states and immunological phenotypes. Immune exposure information for the cohort was limited to CMV serostatus. In both the original and validation cohorts, the classifier was reported to diagnose cytomegalovirus status with high specificity and sensitivity. A further reported finding was that TCR beta sequences accurately predicted the HLA-A and HLA-B alleles for most subjects in the first cohort.

Spanning cysteine to phenylalanine, the CDR3 consists of 16 amino acids. The entry retains the CDR3 DNA only, 48 bases that are in frame from base 1. V drops 5 bases and J drops 0 bases, leaving 16 bases in between. In the germline V gene, CDR1 corresponds to SGHAT and CDR2 to FQNNGV. This sequence uses TRBV11-2 and TRBJ1-2; too little of a D gene remains to name it. The sequenced sample consisted of PBMCs. This sequence was found in a woman between 45 and 65 years old in good health and CMV-seropositive. The nucleotide sequence reads TGTGCCAGCAGCCCGATCTCCTCGGTAGCTAACTATGGCTACACCTTC. Its protein product is CASSPISSVANYGYTF.